This T cell receptor beta chain is from a study of blood T cell repertoires in COVID-19. Study background: The study drew acute and convalescent COVID-19 samples from the United States, Italy and Spain.

With V trimmed by 2 bases and J by 3 bases, 4 bases remained unmatched. Germline V gene data show CDR1 as MDHEN and CDR2 as SYDVKM. This CDR3 has 15 amino acids. TCRdb's copy holds only in-frame clones and misses some; the assay was immunoSEQ multiplex PCR. The table lists 220,000 or so clones, 80% to 85% of them singletons. The sample comprised peripheral blood. The chain combines TRBV28 with TRBJ1-5; 7 bases align to TRBD1. This TCR derives from a woman aged 30 to 39 who had recovered from COVID-19. The DNA for the CDR3 is TGTGCCAGCAGTTTAGCAGGGGGACCCAATCAGCCCCAGCATTTT. As protein: CASSLAGGPNQPQHF. The variable domain in full, with the rest retrieved from reference TRBV28 and TRBJ1-5, is DVKVTQSSRYLVKRTGEKVFLECVQDMDHENMFWYRQDPGLGLRLIYFSYDVKMKEKGDIPEGYSVSREKKERFSLILESASTNQTSMYLCASSLAGGPNQPQHFGDGTRLSIL.